This TCR beta chain was captured in a study of blood T cell repertoires in COVID-19. This CDR3 is built from 14 residues. Trimming stripped 6 bases from V and 4 bases from J, with 15 bases between. Germline values: CDR1 LGHDT, CDR2 YNNKEL (reference sequence). One Seattle source followed patients from active infection through their disease course. The repertoire was sequenced with immunoSEQ multiplex PCR; TCRdb's copy has only in-frame clones and lacks some. Of under 200,000 clones in the sample, around 74% were seen once. The chain recombines TRBV3-1 (or the pseudogene TRBV3-2) with TRBJ1-1; D might be TRBD1 (5 bases). Sequenced input: peripheral blood. The sequence was obtained from a woman aged 55 to 70 with COVID-19, enrolled during active disease. The CDR3 DNA reads as TGTGCCAGCAGGCCAGGGAACCCACGCACTGAAGCTTTCTTT. Amino acids: CASRPGNPRTEAFF.